The T cell receptor (beta chain) under discussion was sequenced for a study of T cell changes during pregnancy in multiple sclerosis. Sequencing used immunoSEQ multiplex PCR; TCRdb keeps in-frame clones, though not all of them. The table lists approximately 50,000 clones, around 94% of them singletons. Germline-derived CDR1 and CDR2 are MNHEY and SMNVEV (reference sequence). The CDR3 consists of 15 residues. The V and J ends lost 4 bases and 4 bases respectively, with 11 bases between them. The sample consisted of CD4+ T cells from peripheral blood mononuclear cells, taken in the third trimester of pregnancy. The sequence derives from a female donor with multiple sclerosis, enrolled in a pregnancy study. The J gene is TRBJ1-6, the V gene TRBV27; possibly TRBD1 for D (6 bases). CDR3 coding DNA: TGTGCCAGCAGTTCCGCCAGGGGATATAATTCACCCCTCCACTTT. This sequence encodes CASSSARGYNSPLHF.